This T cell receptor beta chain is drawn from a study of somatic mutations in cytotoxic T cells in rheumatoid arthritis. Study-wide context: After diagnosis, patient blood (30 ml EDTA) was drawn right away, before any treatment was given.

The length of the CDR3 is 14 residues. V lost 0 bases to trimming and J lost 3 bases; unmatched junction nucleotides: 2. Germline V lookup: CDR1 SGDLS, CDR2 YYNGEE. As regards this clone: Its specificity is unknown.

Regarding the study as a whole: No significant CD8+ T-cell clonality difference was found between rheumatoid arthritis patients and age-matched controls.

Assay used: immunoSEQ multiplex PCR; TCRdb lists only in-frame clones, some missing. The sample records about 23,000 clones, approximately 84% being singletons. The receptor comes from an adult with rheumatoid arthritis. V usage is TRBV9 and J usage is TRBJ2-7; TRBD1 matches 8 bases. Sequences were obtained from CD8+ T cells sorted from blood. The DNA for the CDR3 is TGTGCCAGCAGCGTAGGAGGGACAGGCTACGAGCAGTACTTC. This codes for CASSVGGTGYEQYF.